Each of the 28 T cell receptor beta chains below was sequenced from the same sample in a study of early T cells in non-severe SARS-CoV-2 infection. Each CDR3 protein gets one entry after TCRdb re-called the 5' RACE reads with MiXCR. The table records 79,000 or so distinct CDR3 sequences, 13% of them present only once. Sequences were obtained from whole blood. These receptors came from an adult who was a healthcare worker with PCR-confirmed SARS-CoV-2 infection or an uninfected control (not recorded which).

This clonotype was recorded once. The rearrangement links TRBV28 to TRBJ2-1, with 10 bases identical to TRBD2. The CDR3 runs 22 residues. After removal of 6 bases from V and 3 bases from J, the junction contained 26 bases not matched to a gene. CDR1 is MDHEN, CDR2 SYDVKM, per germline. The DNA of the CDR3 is TGTGCCAGCAGCCCAAACGGTATCCAGCGGGAGGGCCTGGTCCGGAACTACAATGAGCAGTTCTTC. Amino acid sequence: CASSPNGIQREGLVRNYNEQFF.

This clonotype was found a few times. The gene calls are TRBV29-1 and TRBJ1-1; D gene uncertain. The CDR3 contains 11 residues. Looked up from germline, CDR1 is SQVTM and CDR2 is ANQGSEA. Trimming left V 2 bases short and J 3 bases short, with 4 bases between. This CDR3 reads CSVEIYTEAFF. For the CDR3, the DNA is TGCAGCGTTGAAATTTACACTGAAGCTTTCTTT.

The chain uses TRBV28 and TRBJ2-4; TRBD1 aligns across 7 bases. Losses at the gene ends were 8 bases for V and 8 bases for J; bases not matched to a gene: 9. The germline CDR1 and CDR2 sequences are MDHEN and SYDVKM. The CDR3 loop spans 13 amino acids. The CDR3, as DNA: TGTGCCAGCGGGTTGACAGGGACGGACATTCAGTACTTC. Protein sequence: CASGLTGTDIQYF.

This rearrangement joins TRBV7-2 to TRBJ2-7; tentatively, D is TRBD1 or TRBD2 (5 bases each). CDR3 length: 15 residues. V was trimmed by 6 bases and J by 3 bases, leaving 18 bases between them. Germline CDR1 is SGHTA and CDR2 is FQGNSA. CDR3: CASRLGPAILYEQYF. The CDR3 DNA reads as TGTGCCAGCAGACTGGGACCGGCAATCCTCTACGAGCAGTACTTC.

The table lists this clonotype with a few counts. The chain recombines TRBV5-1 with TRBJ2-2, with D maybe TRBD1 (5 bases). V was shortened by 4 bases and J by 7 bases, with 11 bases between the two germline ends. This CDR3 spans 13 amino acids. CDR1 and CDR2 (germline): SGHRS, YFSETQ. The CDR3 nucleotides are TGCGCCAGCAGCCCGGCAGGGTTCGGGGAGCTGTTTTTT. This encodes CASSPAGFGELFF.

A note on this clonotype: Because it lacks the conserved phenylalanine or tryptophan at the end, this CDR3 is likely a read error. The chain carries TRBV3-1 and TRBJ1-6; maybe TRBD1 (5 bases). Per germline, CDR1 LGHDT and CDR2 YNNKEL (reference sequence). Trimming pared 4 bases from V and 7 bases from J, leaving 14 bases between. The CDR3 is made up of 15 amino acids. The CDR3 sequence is CASSPGGIYNSPLHV. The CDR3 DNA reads TGTGCCAGCAGCCCGGGGGGGATCTACAATTCACCCCTCCACGTT.

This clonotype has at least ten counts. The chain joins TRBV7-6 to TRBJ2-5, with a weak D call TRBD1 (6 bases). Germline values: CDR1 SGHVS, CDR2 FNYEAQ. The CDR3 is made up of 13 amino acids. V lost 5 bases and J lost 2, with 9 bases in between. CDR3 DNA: TGTGCCAGCAGCCTCGGACAGCAAGAGACCCAGTACTTC. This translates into CASSLGQQETQYF.

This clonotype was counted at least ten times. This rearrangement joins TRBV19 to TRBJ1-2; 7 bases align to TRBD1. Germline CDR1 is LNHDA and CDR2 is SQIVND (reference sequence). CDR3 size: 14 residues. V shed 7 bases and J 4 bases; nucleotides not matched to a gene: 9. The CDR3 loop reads CASIRTGGTYGYTF. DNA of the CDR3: TGTGCCAGTATTAGGACAGGCGGGACCTATGGCTACACCTTC.

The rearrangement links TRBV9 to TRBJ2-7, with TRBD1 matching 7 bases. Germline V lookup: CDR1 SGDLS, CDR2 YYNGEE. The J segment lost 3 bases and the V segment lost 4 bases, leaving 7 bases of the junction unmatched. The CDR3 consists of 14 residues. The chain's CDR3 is CASSTRDSFYEQYF. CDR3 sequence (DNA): TGTGCCAGCAGCACCCGGGACAGCTTCTACGAGCAGTACTTC.

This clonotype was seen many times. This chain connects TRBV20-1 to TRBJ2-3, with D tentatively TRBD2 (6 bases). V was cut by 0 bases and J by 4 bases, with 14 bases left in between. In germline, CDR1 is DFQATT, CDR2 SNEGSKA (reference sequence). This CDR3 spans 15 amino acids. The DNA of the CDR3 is TGCAGTGCTAGAGATGGAGGGGCCAGGGCAGATACGCAGTATTTT. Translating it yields CSARDGGARADTQYF.

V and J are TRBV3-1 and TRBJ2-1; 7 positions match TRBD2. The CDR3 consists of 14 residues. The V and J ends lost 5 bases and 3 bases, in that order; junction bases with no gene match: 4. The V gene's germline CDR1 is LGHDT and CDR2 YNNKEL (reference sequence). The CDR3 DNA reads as TGTGCCAGCAGCTGGGGGGGTTTCTACAATGAGCAGTTCTTC. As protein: CASSWGGFYNEQFF.

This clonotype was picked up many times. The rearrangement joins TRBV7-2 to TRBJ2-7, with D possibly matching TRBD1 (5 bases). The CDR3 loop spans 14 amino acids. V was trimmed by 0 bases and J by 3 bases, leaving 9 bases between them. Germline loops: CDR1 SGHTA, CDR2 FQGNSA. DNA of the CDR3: TGTGCCAGCAGCTTAGCGGGGCTAGACTACGAGCAGTACTTC. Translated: CASSLAGLDYEQYF.

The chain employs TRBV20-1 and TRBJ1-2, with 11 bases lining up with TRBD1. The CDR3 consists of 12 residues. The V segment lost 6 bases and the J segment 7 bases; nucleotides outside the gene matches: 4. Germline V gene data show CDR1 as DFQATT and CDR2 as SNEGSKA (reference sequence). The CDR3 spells CSAPGTGGGYTF. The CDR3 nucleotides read TGCAGTGCACCCGGGACAGGGGGTGGCTACACCTTC.

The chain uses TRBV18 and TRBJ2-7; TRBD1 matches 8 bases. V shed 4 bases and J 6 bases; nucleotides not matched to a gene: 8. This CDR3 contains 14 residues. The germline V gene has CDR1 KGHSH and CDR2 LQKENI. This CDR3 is CASSLKTGESEQYF. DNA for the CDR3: TGTGCCAGCTCACTTAAGACAGGGGAGTCCGAGCAGTACTTC.

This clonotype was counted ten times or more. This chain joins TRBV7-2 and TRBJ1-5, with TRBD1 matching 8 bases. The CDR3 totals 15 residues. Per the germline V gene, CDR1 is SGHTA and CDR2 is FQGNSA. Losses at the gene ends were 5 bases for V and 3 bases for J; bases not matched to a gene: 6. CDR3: CASSPTGGYNQPQHF. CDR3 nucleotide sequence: TGTGCCAGCAGCCCCACAGGGGGTTACAATCAGCCCCAGCATTTT.

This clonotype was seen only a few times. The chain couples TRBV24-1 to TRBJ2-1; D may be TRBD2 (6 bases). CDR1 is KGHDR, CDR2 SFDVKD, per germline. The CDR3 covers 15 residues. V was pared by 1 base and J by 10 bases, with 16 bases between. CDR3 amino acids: CATSDFTRGAGEQFF. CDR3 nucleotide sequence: TGTGCCACCAGTGATTTCACGCGAGGGGCGGGGGAGCAGTTCTTC.

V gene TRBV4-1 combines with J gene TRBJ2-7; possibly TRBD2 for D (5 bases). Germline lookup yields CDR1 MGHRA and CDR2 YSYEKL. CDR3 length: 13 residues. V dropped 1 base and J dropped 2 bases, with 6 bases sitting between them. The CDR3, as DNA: TGCGCCAGCAGCCAAGTCGGGGCCTACGAGCAGTACTTC. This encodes CASSQVGAYEQYF.

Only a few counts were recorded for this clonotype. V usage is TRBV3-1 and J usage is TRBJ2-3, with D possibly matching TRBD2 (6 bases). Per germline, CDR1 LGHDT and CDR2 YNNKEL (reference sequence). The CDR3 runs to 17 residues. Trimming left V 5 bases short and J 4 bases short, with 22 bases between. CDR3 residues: CASSSYQGSGTSDTQYF. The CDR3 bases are TGTGCCAGCAGCTCCTATCAAGGCTCCGGGACTTCAGATACGCAGTATTTT.

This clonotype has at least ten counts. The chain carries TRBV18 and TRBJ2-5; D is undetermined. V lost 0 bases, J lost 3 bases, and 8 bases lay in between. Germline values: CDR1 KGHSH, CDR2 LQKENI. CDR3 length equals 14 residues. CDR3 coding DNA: TGTGCCAGCTCACCACCGCAGGCAGAAGAGACCCAGTACTTC. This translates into CASSPPQAEETQYF.

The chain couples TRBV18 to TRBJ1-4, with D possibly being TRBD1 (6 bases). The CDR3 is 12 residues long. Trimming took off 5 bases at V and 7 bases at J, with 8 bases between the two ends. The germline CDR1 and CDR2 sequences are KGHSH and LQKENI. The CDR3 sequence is CASSTGPEKLFF. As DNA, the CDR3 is TGTGCCAGCTCAACAGGGCCTGAAAAACTGTTTTTT.

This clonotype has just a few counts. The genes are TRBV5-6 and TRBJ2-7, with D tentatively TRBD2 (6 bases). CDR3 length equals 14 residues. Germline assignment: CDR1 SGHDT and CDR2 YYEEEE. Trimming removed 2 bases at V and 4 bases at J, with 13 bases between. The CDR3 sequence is CASSFRTKPYEQYF. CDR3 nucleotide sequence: TGTGCCAGCAGCTTCCGGACTAAGCCATACGAGCAGTACTTC. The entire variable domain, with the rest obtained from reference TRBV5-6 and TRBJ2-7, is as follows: DAGVTQSPTHLIKTRGQQVTLRCSPKSGHDTVSWYQQALGQGPQFIFQYYEEEERQRGNFPDRFSGHQFPNYSSELNVNALLLGDSALYLCASSFRTKPYEQYFGPGTRLTVT.

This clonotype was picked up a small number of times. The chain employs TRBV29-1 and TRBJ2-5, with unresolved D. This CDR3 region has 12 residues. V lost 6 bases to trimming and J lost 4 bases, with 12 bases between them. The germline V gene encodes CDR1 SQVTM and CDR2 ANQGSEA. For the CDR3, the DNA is TGCAGCGTCCCGACCGTCTTAGAGACCCAGTACTTC. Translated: CSVPTVLETQYF.

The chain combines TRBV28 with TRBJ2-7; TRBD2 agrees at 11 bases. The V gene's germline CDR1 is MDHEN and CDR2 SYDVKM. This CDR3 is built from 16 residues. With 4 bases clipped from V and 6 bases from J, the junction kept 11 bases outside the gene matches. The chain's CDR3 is CASSSLAGGGPVEQYF. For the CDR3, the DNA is TGTGCCAGCAGTTCTCTAGCGGGAGGAGGGCCGGTCGAGCAGTACTTC. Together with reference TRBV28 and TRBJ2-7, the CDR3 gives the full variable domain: DVKVTQSSRYLVKRTGEKVFLECVQDMDHENMFWYRQDPGLGLRLIYFSYDVKMKEKGDIPEGYSVSREKKERFSLILESASTNQTSMYLCASSSLAGGGPVEQYFGPGTRLTVT.

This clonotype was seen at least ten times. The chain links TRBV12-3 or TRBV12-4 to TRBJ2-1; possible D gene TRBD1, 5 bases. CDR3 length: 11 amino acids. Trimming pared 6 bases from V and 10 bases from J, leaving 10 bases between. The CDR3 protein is CASSQGVEQFF. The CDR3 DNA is TGTGCCAGCAGCCAAGGGGTGGAGCAGTTCTTC.

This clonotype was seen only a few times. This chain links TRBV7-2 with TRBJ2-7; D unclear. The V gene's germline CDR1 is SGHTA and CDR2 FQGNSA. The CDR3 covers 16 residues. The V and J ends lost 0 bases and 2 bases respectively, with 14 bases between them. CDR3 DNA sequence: TGTGCCAGCAGCTTAGCAAGTACGTTACATACCTACGAGCAGTACTTC. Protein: CASSLASTLHTYEQYF.

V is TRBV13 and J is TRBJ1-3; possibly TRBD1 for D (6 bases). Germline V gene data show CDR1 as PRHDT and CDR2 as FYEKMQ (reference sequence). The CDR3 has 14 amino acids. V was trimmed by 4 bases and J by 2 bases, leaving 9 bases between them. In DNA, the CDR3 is TGTGCCAGCAGCTCCAGGGGCGCTGGAAACACCATATATTTT. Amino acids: CASSSRGAGNTIYF.

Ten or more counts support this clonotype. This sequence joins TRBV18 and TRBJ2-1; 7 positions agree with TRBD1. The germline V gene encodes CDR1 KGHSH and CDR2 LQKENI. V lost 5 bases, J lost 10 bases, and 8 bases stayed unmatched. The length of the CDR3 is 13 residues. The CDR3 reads CASSSDRANEQFF. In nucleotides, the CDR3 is TGTGCCAGCTCATCCGACAGGGCTAACGAGCAGTTCTTC.

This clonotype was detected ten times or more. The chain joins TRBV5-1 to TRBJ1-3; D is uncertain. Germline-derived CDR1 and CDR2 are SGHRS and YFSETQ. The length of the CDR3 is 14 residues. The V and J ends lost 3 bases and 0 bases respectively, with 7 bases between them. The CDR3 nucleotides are TGCGCCAGCAGCTCGACGATCTCTGGAAACACCATATATTTT. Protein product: CASSSTISGNTIYF. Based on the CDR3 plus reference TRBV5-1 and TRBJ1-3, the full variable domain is KAGVTQTPRYLIKTRGQQVTLSCSPISGHRSVSWYQQTPGQGLQFLFEYFSETQRNKGNFPGRFSGRQFSNSRSEMNVSTLELGDSALYLCASSSTISGNTIYFGEGSWLTVV.